These 22 T cell receptor beta chains came from one sample sequenced in a study of cytomegalovirus exposure and HLA in healthy donors. Profiled with immunoSEQ multiplex PCR; TCRdb holds only in-frame clones, not every one. The sample carries fewer than 250,000 clones, about 83% recorded once. Sequenced sample: PBMCs. All receptors come from a man aged 18 to 29 in good health and CMV-seronegative.

The chain links TRBV18 to TRBJ2-3; 8 bases match TRBD2. Per the germline V gene, CDR1 is KGHSH and CDR2 is LQKENI. The CDR3 covers 18 residues. V shed 0 bases, J shed 0 bases, and the junction held 8 bases outside the gene matches. The CDR3 loop reads CASSPPTGTSSSTDTQYF. The CDR3 DNA follows: TGTGCCAGCTCACCACCCACCGGGACTAGTTCCAGCACAGATACGCAGTATTTT.

The rearrangement uses TRBV29-1 and TRBJ2-3; TRBD2 aligns across 9 bases. Trimming cost V 4 bases and J 0 bases; bases outside gene matches: 11. This CDR3 region has 17 residues. Germline V CDR1 and CDR2: SQVTM, ANQGSEA. In DNA, the CDR3 is TGCAGCGTTGCAGGTCTAGCGGGGTCCCATAGCACAGATACGCAGTATTTT. Its translation is CSVAGLAGSHSTDTQYF.

A note on this clone: This sample also contains other DNA sequences that code for the same CDR3. The genes are TRBV5-1 and TRBJ1-4, with 8 bases that match TRBD1. Trimming removed 4 bases from V and 7 bases from J; junction bases left unmatched: 6. The CDR3 covers 14 residues. Per germline, CDR1 SGHRS and CDR2 YFSETQ. The CDR3 reads CASSLGQGGEKLFF. The CDR3 DNA is TGCGCCAGCAGCCTAGGACAGGGAGGTGAAAAACTGTTTTTT.

CDR3 loop: CASSAGVGSPLHF. The CDR3 DNA reads as TGCGCCAGCAGTGCAGGGGTTGGTTCACCCCTCCACTTT. This rearrangement joins TRBV10-1 to TRBJ1-6, with D maybe TRBD1 (6 bases). CDR3 length: 13 amino acids. CDR1 is WNHNN and CDR2 is SYGVQD in the germline V gene (reference sequence). Between the trimmed V and J ends, which lost 4 bases and 9 bases, there was a span of 10 bases.

This clone was counted once. The chain joins TRBV19 to TRBJ2-7; no reliable D call. CDR3 length: 13 amino acids. V was clipped by 2 bases and J by 3 bases, with 8 bases between them. Per the germline V gene, CDR1 is LNHDA and CDR2 is SQIVND (reference sequence). The CDR3 sequence: CASSIQIFYEQYF. CDR3 coding DNA: TGTGCCAGTAGTATACAGATCTTCTACGAGCAGTACTTC. Using reference TRBV19 and TRBJ2-7 for the parts outside the CDR3, the full variable domain is DGGITQSPKYLFRKEGQNVTLSCEQNLNHDAMYWYRQDPGQGLRLIYYSQIVNDFQKGDIAEGYSVSREKKESFPLTVTSAQKNPTAFYLCASSIQIFYEQYFGPGTRLTVT.

With regard to this clone: The same CDR3 is also encoded by other DNA sequences in this sample. The rearrangement uses TRBV27 and TRBJ2-1; D is uncertain. The V gene's germline CDR1 is MNHEY and CDR2 SMNVEV (reference sequence). V was clipped by 3 bases and J by 7 bases, with 10 bases between them. This CDR3 has 13 residues. CDR3 in DNA: TGTGCCAGCAGTTTGACTGGCTATAATGAGCAGTTCTTC. Amino acids: CASSLTGYNEQFF.

The chain links TRBV5-1 to TRBJ2-1; 13 bases map to TRBD2. Germline CDR1 is SGHRS and CDR2 is YFSETQ. Germline trimming cut 2 bases from V and 7 bases from J; bases unmatched to any gene: 6. This CDR3 has 16 residues. This CDR3 is CASSLGTSGAPNEQFF. The CDR3 bases are TGCGCCAGCAGCTTAGGGACTAGCGGGGCCCCTAATGAGCAGTTCTTC.

The chain has TRBV18 and TRBJ1-5, with 8 bases matching TRBD1. This CDR3 has 15 amino acids. Unmatched junction bases numbered 6, after V lost 3 bases and J lost 5 bases. Germline CDR1 and CDR2: KGHSH and LQKENI. In DNA form, the CDR3 reads TGTGCCAGCTCACCCACTGGACAGGGAGATCAGCCCCAGCATTTT. Its translation is CASSPTGQGDQPQHF.

This chain connects TRBV29-1 to TRBJ2-5; a weak D match, TRBD1 (6 bases). V was cut by 6 bases and J by 4 bases, with 12 bases left in between. This CDR3 has 12 residues. Germline CDR1 is SQVTM and CDR2 is ANQGSEA. CDR3 nucleotide sequence: TGCAGCGTGGGGGCAGGGTCAGAGACCCAGTACTTC. Translated, it gives CSVGAGSETQYF.

This clone was observed a few times. This sequence joins TRBV14 and TRBJ2-7; TRBD2 agrees at 12 bases. V gave up 4 bases and J gave up 4 bases; unmatched junction bases: 2. Germline V gene lookup returns CDR1 SGHDN and CDR2 FVKESK. The CDR3 has 14 residues. CDR3 nucleotides: TGTGCCAGCAGCCGGACTAGCGGGGAATACGAGCAGTACTTC. Translated: CASSRTSGEYEQYF.

This chain joins TRBV27 and TRBJ2-7; 8 positions match TRBD1. The trim removed 4 bases at V and 4 bases at J, leaving 6 bases unmatched. The CDR3 has 14 amino acids. Germline CDR1 and CDR2: MNHEY and SMNVEV (reference sequence). In DNA form, the CDR3 reads TGTGCCAGCAGTTGGTCAGGACAGGGTTACGAGCAGTACTTC. Translated: CASSWSGQGYEQYF.

In its sample, this clone was seen a few times. The chain combines TRBV30 with TRBJ1-1; TRBD1 might be the D (5 bases). This CDR3 comprises 13 residues. Looked up from germline, CDR1 is GTSNPN and CDR2 is SVGIG (reference sequence). The V end lost 0 bases, the J end lost 5 bases, and 10 bases lay between the germline ends. CDR3 nucleotides: TGTGCCTGGAGTGTACGTCCAGGGACTGAAGCTTTCTTT. This encodes CAWSVRPGTEAFF.

This chain connects TRBV15 to TRBJ2-1; D perhaps matches TRBD2 (6 bases). The V gene's germline CDR1 is LNHNV and CDR2 YYDKDF (reference sequence). V was clipped by 0 bases and J by 7 bases, with 16 bases between them. The CDR3 covers 16 residues. The CDR3 DNA follows: TGTGCCACCAGCAGAGATGATCCGAGGCGGGATAATGAGCAGTTCTTC. Its protein is CATSRDDPRRDNEQFF.

The chain joins TRBV19 to TRBJ2-2; 12 nucleotides agree with TRBD2. V lost 9 bases to trimming and J lost 7 bases; unmatched junction nucleotides: 15. Germline CDR1 and CDR2: LNHDA and SQIVND (reference sequence). The CDR3 is 17 residues long. The CDR3 reads CASAGTSGLNMGGELFF. CDR3 coding DNA: TGTGCCAGCGCCGGGACTAGCGGGCTCAACATGGGCGGGGAGCTGTTTTTT.

The rearrangement joins TRBV14 to TRBJ2-7; 8 bases are shared with TRBD1. Germline CDR1 is SGHDN and CDR2 is FVKESK. The CDR3 extends over 15 amino acids. Trimming took 5 bases from V and 0 from J; bases not matched to a gene: 6. CDR3 sequence: CASSNPGTGSYEQYF. Written as DNA, the CDR3 is TGTGCCAGCAGCAACCCCGGGACAGGCTCCTACGAGCAGTACTTC.

The chain employs TRBV14 and TRBJ1-2; 7 positions agree with TRBD1. CDR3 length equals 14 residues. Unmatched junction bases numbered 6, after V lost 7 bases and J lost 1 base. In germline, CDR1 is SGHDN, CDR2 FVKESK. CDR3 loop: CASTPGQINYGYTF. CDR3 nucleotides: TGTGCCAGCACCCCGGGACAGATTAACTATGGCTACACCTTC.

The chain is built from TRBV6-5 and TRBJ1-5; D possibly corresponds to TRBD1 (5 bases). The CDR3 runs to 14 residues. V lost 6 bases, J lost 10 bases, and 19 bases lay in between. Germline V lookup: CDR1 MNHEY, CDR2 SVGAGI. Here the CDR3 reads CASSDRDSGDPQHF. Written as DNA, the CDR3 is TGTGCCAGCAGCGACCGGGACTCTGGAGACCCCCAGCATTTT.

A remark on this clone: The junction departs from the called germline gene at one end, perhaps through a read error. The rearrangement links TRBV5-4 to TRBJ2-5; 8 bases fit TRBD2. Germline lookup yields CDR1 SGHNT and CDR2 YYREEE (reference sequence). The CDR3 has 13 residues. The CDR3 sequence is CASSLVPAGEEDF. The CDR3 nucleotides read TGTGCCAGCAGCTTGGTTCCAGCGGGAGAGGAGGACTTC.

The rearrangement joins TRBV28 to TRBJ2-3; 10 bases map to TRBD1. Germline CDR1 reads MDHEN; CDR2 reads SYDVKM. V was clipped by 8 bases and J by 4 bases; unmatched bases: 3. CDR3 length equals 13 residues. The CDR3 nucleotides read TGTGCCAGCGGGACAGGGGCGGCAGATACGCAGTATTTT. It yields the protein CASGTGAADTQYF. The entire variable domain, with the rest obtained from reference TRBV28 and TRBJ2-3, is as follows: DVKVTQSSRYLVKRTGEKVFLECVQDMDHENMFWYRQDPGLGLRLIYFSYDVKMKEKGDIPEGYSVSREKKERFSLILESASTNQTSMYLCASGTGAADTQYFGPGTRLTVL.

The chain is built from TRBV6-5 and TRBJ1-2; D is uncertain. Germline assignment: CDR1 MNHEY and CDR2 SVGAGI. V gave up 0 bases and J gave up 5 bases, with 13 bases separating them. CDR3 length: 15 amino acids. The CDR3 here is CASSYSIEGGYGYTF. Here the CDR3 DNA reads TGTGCCAGCAGTTACTCGATTGAGGGAGGGTATGGCTACACCTTC.

This clone has only a few counts. The chain combines TRBV7-9 with TRBJ2-5; 7 nucleotides agree with TRBD1. Germline loops: CDR1 SEHNR, CDR2 FQNEAQ (reference sequence). V lost 4 bases, J lost 4 bases, and 6 bases stayed unmatched. This CDR3 comprises 14 residues. The CDR3 spells CASSSDRARETQYF. The CDR3 coding sequence is TGTGCCAGCAGCTCCGACAGGGCGCGAGAGACCCAGTACTTC.

As regards this clone: At one boundary the junction diverges from the germline segment, which might be a read error. V gene TRBV6-1 combines with J gene TRBJ2-7; possible D gene TRBD2, 5 bases. The germline CDR1 and CDR2 sequences are MNHNS and SASEGT. CDR3 size: 11 residues. The CDR3 protein is CASMGPDGIGF. The CDR3 bases are TGTGCCAGCATGGGTCCGGACGGGATTGGGTTC.